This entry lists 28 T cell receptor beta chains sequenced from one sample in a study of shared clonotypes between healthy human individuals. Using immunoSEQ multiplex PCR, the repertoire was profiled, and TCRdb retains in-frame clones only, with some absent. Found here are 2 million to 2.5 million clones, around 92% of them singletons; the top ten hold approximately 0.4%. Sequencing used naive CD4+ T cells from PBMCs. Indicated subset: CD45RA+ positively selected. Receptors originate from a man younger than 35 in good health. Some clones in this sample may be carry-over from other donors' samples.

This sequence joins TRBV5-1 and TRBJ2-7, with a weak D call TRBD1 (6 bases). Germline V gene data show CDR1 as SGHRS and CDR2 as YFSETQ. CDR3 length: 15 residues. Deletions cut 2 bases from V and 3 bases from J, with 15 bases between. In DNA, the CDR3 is TGCGCCAGCAGCTTTCAGGGGCGTGAAAACTACGAGCAGTACTTC. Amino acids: CASSFQGRENYEQYF.

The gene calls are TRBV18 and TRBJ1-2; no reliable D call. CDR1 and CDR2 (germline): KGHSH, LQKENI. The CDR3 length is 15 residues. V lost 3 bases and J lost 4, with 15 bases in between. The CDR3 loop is CASSPGHRVAYGYTF. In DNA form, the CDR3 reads TGTGCCAGCTCACCCGGCCATCGGGTAGCCTATGGCTACACCTTC.

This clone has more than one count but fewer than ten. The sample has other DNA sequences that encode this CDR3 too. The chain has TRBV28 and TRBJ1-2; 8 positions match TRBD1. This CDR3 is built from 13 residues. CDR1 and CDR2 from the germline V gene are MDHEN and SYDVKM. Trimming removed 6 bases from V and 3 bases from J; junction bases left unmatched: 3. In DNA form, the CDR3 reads TGTGCCAGCAGCCAGACAGGGGACTATGGCTACACCTTC. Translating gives CASSQTGDYGYTF.

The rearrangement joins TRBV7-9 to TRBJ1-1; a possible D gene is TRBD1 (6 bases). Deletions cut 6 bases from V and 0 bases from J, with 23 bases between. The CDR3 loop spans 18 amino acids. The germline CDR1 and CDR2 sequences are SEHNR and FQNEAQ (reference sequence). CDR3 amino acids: CASRPTGTTTTMNTEAFF. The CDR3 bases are TGTGCCAGCAGACCTACCGGGACAACCACCACCATGAACACTGAAGCTTTCTTT. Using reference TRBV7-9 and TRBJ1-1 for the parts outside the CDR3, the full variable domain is DTGVSQNPRHKITKRGQNVTFRCDPISEHNRLYWYRQTLGQGPEFLTYFQNEAQLEKSRLLSDRFSAERPKGSFSTLEIQRTEQGDSAMYLCASRPTGTTTTMNTEAFFGQGTRLTVV.

CDR3 nucleotides: TGTGCCAGCAAAGGTACAACTAATGAAAAACTGTTTTTT. Its translation is CASKGTTNEKLFF. The chain is built from TRBV2 and TRBJ1-4; D is uncertain. Per germline, CDR1 SNHLY and CDR2 FYNNEI. Deletions cut 7 bases from V and 0 bases from J, with 6 bases between. The CDR3 runs to 13 residues.

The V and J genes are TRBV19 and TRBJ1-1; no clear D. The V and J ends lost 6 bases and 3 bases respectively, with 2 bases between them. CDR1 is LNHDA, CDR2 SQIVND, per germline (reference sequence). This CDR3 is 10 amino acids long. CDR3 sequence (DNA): TGTGCCAGTAGGGACACTGAAGCTTTCTTT. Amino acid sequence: CASRDTEAFF.

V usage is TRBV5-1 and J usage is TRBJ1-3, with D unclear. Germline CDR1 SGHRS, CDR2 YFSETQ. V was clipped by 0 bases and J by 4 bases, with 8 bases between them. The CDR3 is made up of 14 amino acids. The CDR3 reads CASSLAPPGNTIYF. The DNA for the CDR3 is TGCGCCAGCAGCTTGGCCCCCCCCGGAAACACCATATATTTT.

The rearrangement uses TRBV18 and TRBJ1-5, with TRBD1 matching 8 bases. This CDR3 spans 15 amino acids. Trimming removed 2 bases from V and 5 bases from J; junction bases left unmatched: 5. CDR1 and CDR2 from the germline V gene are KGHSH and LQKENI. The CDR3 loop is CASSPGDRRDQPQHF. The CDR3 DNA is TGTGCCAGCTCACCAGGGGACAGGCGAGATCAGCCCCAGCATTTT.

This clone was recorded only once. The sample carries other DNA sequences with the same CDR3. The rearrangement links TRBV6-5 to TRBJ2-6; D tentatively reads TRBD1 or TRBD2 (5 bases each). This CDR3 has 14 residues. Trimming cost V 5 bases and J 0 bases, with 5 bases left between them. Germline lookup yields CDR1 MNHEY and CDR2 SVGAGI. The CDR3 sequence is CASSGGSGANVLTF. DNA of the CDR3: TGTGCCAGCAGTGGGGGCTCTGGGGCCAACGTCCTGACTTTC.

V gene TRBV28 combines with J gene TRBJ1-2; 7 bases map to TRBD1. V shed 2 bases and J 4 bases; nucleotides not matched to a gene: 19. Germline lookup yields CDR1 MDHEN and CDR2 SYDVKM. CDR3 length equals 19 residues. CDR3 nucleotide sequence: TGTGCCAGCAGTTTAGTTACGGGGTCCATTCGGGACAGACTCTATGGCTACACCTTC. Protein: CASSLVTGSIRDRLYGYTF.

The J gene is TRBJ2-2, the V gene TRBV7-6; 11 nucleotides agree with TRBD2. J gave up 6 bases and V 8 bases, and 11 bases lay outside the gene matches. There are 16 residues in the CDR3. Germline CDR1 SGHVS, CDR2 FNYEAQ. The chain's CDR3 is CASGTATSGTSGELFF. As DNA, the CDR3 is TGTGCCAGCGGAACTGCGACTAGCGGGACCTCCGGGGAGCTGTTTTTT.

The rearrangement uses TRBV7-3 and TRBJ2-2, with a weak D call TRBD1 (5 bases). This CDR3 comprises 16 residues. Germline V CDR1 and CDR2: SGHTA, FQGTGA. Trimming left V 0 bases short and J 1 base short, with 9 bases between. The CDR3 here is CASSLTRTRNTGELFF. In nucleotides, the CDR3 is TGTGCCAGCAGCTTAACGAGGACAAGGAACACCGGGGAGCTGTTTTTT.

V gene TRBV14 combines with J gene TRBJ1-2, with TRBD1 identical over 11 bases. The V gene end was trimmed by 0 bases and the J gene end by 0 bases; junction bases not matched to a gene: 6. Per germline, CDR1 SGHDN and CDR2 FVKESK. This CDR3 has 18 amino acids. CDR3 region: CASSQDQGQGGSNYGYTF. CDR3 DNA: TGTGCCAGCAGCCAAGATCAGGGACAGGGGGGTTCTAACTATGGCTACACCTTC.

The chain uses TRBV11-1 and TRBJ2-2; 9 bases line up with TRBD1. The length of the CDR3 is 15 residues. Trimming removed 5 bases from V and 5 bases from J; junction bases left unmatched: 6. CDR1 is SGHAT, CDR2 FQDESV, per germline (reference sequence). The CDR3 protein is CASSPGTGFTGELFF. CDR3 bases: TGTGCCAGCAGCCCTGGGACAGGGTTTACCGGGGAGCTGTTTTTT.

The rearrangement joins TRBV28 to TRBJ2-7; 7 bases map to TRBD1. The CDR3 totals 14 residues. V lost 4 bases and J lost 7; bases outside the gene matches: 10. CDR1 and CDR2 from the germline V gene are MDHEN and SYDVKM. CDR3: CASSSGGSVGEQYF. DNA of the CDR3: TGTGCCAGCAGTTCAGGGGGTAGTGTGGGTGAGCAGTACTTC.

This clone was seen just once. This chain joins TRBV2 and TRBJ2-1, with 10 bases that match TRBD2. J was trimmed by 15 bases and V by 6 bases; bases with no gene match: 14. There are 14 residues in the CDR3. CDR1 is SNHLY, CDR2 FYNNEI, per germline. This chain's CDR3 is CASRGTSETKVRFF. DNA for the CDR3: TGTGCCAGCAGAGGGACTAGCGAGACAAAGGTCCGGTTCTTC. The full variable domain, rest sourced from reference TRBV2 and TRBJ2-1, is EPEVTQTPSHQVTQMGQEVILRCVPISNHLYFYWYRQILGQKVEFLVSFYNNEISEKSEIFDDQFSVERPDGSNFTLKIRSTKLEDSAMYFCASRGTSETKVRFFGPGTRLTVL.

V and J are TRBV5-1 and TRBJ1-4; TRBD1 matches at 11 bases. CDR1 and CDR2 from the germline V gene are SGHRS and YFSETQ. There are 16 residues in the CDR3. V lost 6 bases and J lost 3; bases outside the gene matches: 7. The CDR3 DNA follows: TGCGCCAGCAACCTCGGGACAGGGGGGCCTAATGAAAAACTGTTTTTT. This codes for CASNLGTGGPNEKLFF.

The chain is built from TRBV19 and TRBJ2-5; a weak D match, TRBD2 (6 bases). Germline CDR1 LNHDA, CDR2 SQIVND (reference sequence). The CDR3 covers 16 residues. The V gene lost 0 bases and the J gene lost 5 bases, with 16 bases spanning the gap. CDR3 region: CASSIDLTFRGETQYF. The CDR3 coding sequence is TGTGCCAGTAGTATAGACCTGACATTCCGGGGGGAGACCCAGTACTTC.

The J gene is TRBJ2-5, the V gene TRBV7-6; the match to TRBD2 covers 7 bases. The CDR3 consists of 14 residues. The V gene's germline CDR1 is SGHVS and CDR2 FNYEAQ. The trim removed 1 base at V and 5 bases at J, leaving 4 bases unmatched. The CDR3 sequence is CASSLVGGRETQYF. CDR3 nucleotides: TGTGCCAGCAGCTTAGTGGGGGGGAGGGAGACCCAGTACTTC.

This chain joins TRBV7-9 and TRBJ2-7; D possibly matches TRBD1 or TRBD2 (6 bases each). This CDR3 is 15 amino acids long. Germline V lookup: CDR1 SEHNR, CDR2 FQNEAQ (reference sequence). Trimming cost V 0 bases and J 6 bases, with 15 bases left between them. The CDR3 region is CASSLAVGGSGEQYF. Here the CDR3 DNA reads TGTGCCAGCAGCTTAGCCGTGGGGGGCTCGGGCGAGCAGTACTTC.

The CDR3 sequence: CASSPNRPGANVLTF. The CDR3 nucleotides are TGTGCCAGCTCACCCAACAGACCTGGGGCCAACGTCCTGACTTTC. The chain links TRBV18 to TRBJ2-6; D remains ambiguous. The germline CDR1 and CDR2 sequences are KGHSH and LQKENI. V was shortened by 3 bases and J by 2 bases, with 8 bases between the two germline ends. This CDR3 spans 15 amino acids.

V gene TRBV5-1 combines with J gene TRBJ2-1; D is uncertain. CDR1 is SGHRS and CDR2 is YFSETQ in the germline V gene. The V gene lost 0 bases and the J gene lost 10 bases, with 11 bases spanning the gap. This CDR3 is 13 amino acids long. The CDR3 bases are TGCGCCAGCAGCTTGGACTCAGTCCTCGAGCAGTTCTTC. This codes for CASSLDSVLEQFF.

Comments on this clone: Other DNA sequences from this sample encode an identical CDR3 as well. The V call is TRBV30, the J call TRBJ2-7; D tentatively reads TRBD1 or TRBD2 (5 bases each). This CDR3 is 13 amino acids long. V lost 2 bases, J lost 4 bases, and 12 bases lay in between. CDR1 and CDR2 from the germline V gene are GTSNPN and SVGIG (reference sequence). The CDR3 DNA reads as TGTGCCTGGAGTCCCGGGACGGCGTACGAGCAGTACTTC. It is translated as CAWSPGTAYEQYF.

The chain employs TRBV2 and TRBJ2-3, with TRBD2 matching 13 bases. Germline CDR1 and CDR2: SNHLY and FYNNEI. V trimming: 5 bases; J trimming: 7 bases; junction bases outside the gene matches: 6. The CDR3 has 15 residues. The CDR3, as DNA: TGTGCCAGCAGTCGCCCGACTAGCGGGAGGAATACGCAGTATTTT. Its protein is CASSRPTSGRNTQYF.

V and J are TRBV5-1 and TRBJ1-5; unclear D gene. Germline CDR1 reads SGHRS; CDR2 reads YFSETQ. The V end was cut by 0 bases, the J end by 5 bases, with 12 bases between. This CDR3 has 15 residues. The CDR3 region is CASSLEPAGDQPQHF. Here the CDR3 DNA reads TGCGCCAGCAGCTTGGAACCGGCAGGCGATCAGCCCCAGCATTTT. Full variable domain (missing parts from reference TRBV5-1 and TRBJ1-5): KAGVTQTPRYLIKTRGQQVTLSCSPISGHRSVSWYQQTPGQGLQFLFEYFSETQRNKGNFPGRFSGRQFSNSRSEMNVSTLELGDSALYLCASSLEPAGDQPQHFGDGTRLSIL.

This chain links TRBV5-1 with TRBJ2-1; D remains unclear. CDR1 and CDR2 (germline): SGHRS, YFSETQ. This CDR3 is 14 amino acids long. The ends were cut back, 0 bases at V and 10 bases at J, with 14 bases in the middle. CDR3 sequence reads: CASSLAVNRAEQFF. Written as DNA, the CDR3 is TGCGCCAGCAGCTTGGCGGTCAACCGGGCAGAGCAGTTCTTC.

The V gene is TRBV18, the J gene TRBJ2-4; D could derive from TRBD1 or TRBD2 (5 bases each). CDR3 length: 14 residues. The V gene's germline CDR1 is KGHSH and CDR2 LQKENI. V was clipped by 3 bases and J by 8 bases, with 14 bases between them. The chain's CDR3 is CASSPGTQDYIQYF. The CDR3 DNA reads TGTGCCAGCTCACCCGGGACCCAGGACTACATTCAGTACTTC.

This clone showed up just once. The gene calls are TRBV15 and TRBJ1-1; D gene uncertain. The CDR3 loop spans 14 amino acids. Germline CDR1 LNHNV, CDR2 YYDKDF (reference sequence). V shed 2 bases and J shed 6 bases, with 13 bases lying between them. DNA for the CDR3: TGTGCCACCAGCAGAAATACACCAAGGGCTGAAGCTTTCTTT. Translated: CATSRNTPRAEAFF. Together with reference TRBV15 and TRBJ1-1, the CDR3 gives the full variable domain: DAMVIQNPRYQVTQFGKPVTLSCSQTLNHNVMYWYQQKSSQAPKLLFHYYDKDFNNEADTPDNFQSRRPNTSFCFLDIRSPGLGDTAMYLCATSRNTPRAEAFFGQGTRLTVV.